One sample yielded the 28 T cell receptor beta chains listed below, sequenced in a study of cytomegalovirus exposure and HLA in healthy donors. Sequenced by immunoSEQ multiplex PCR; TCRdb stores in-frame clones only, minus some. The sample consists of 130,000 or so clones, just under 90% of them appearing once. Sequenced: PBMCs. These receptors came from a man aged 30 to 39 in good health and CMV-seronegative.

The gene calls are TRBV9 and TRBJ2-7, with 7 nucleotides matching TRBD1. The CDR3 consists of 14 residues. Per the germline V gene, CDR1 is SGDLS and CDR2 is YYNGEE. Germline trimming cut 0 bases from V and 3 bases from J; bases unmatched to any gene: 3. The CDR3 region has the DNA TGTGCCAGCAGCGTAGGGTCAGGGGGCTACGAGCAGTACTTC. As protein: CASSVGSGGYEQYF.

J is TRBJ1-4 and V is TRBV19; 8 bases are shared with TRBD1. The germline CDR1 and CDR2 sequences are LNHDA and SQIVND (reference sequence). V dropped 4 bases and J dropped 5; count of bases not matched to a gene: 6. This CDR3 contains 15 residues. The CDR3 sequence is CASSTGQGLNEKLFF. Written as DNA, the CDR3 is TGTGCCAGTAGTACCGGACAGGGCTTGAATGAAAAACTGTTTTTT.

The V gene is TRBV27, the J gene TRBJ2-1; TRBD1 aligns across 9 bases. This CDR3 comprises 16 residues. V shed 6 bases, J shed 5 bases, and the junction held 11 bases outside the gene matches. Germline lookup yields CDR1 MNHEY and CDR2 SMNVEV (reference sequence). The DNA of the CDR3 is TGTGCCAGCAGCTCGAACCGGGACAGGGCCCACAATGAGCAGTTCTTC. Encoded protein: CASSSNRDRAHNEQFF.

This clone was detected only once. The rearrangement links TRBV7-3 to TRBJ2-7; 7 nucleotides match TRBD2. V lost 2 bases, J lost 2 bases, and 12 bases stayed unmatched. The CDR3 sequence is 17 residues long. The germline V gene encodes CDR1 SGHTA and CDR2 FQGTGA. DNA for the CDR3: TGTGCCAGCAGCTTACTCCCTGGGGAGGGTAGCACCTACGAGCAGTACTTC. Encoded protein: CASSLLPGEGSTYEQYF.

The J gene is TRBJ2-7, the V gene TRBV7-9; TRBD1 might be the D (6 bases). In germline, CDR1 is SEHNR, CDR2 FQNEAQ (reference sequence). V was cut by 5 bases and J by 1 base, with 15 bases left in between. The CDR3 contains 15 residues. The DNA for the CDR3 is TGTGCCAGCAGCCCTTCGACAGGCCGATCCTACGAGCAGTACTTC. It is translated as CASSPSTGRSYEQYF.

This chain joins TRBV19 and TRBJ2-7; no firm D call. V lost 6 bases to trimming and J lost 2 bases, with 17 bases between them. The CDR3 has 15 amino acids. Germline V gives CDR1 LNHDA, CDR2 SQIVND (reference sequence). CDR3 sequence: CASRHAGYNAYEQYF. For the CDR3, the DNA is TGTGCCAGTAGACATGCCGGGTATAATGCCTACGAGCAGTACTTC.

Here the CDR3 DNA reads TGTGCCAGCAGACCCGGGACAGCATATGGCTACACCTTC. The encoded protein is CASRPGTAYGYTF. This chain joins TRBV5-8 and TRBJ1-2; TRBD1 matches at 7 bases. The CDR3 has 13 amino acids. Germline V gene lookup returns CDR1 SGHTS and CDR2 YDEGEE. The J segment lost 5 bases and the V segment lost 5 bases, leaving 6 bases of the junction unmatched.

CDR3 in DNA: TGCAGTGCTAGACACACCTACGAGCAGTACTTC. Translation: CSARHTYEQYF. The chain recombines TRBV20-1 with TRBJ2-7; D unclear. The germline V and J ends were trimmed by 2 bases and 2 bases, with 4 bases remaining between them. Germline V CDR1 and CDR2: DFQATT, SNEGSKA (reference sequence). This CDR3 has 11 residues.

The V and J genes are TRBV4-1 and TRBJ2-7; TRBD2 might be the D (6 bases). Germline assignment: CDR1 MGHRA and CDR2 YSYEKL. Trimming cost V 4 bases and J 4 bases, with 14 bases left between them. The CDR3 has 14 residues. In nucleotides, the CDR3 is TGCGCCAGCAGCCTAGGGACTCTGGGTTACGAGCAGTACTTC. This translates into CASSLGTLGYEQYF.

The chain joins TRBV7-8 to TRBJ2-7; 7 nucleotides line up with TRBD1. The germline V gene encodes CDR1 SGHVS and CDR2 FQNEAQ. This CDR3 is 16 amino acids long. The CDR3 loop is CASGAKPRQGPYEQYF. The CDR3 coding sequence is TGTGCGAGCGGAGCGAAGCCGAGACAGGGACCCTACGAGCAGTACTTC.

The chain has TRBV5-6 and TRBJ2-7; 7 nucleotides line up with TRBD1. The V gene end was trimmed by 7 bases and the J gene end by 0 bases; junction bases not matched to a gene: 4. The CDR3 spans 13 residues. The V gene's germline CDR1 is SGHDT and CDR2 YYEEEE. The CDR3 protein is CASSQGSSYEQYF. In nucleotides, the CDR3 is TGTGCCAGCTCACAGGGGTCCTCCTACGAGCAGTACTTC.

CDR3 protein: CASSGFRLAGARRTYNEQFF. The CDR3 bases are TGTGCCAGCAGTGGATTCCGGCTAGCGGGGGCGCGGAGGACCTACAATGAGCAGTTCTTC. This chain joins TRBV6-1 and TRBJ2-1, with 10 bases matching TRBD2. Germline loops: CDR1 MNHNS, CDR2 SASEGT. V shed 4 bases, J shed 2 bases, and the junction held 17 bases outside the gene matches. The CDR3 extends over 20 amino acids.

This clone came up once. The chain has TRBV11-3 and TRBJ2-1; 9 bases align to TRBD1. The CDR3 covers 16 residues. Germline loops: CDR1 SGHNT, CDR2 YENEEA. V trimming: 0 bases; J trimming: 7 bases; junction bases outside the gene matches: 7. The CDR3 region is CASSLDGTGSRNEQFF. CDR3 in DNA: TGTGCCAGCAGCTTAGATGGGACAGGGTCTCGGAATGAGCAGTTCTTC.

V and J are TRBV19 and TRBJ2-7, with 8 bases fitting TRBD1. This CDR3 region has 15 residues. Trimming took 6 bases from V and 2 from J; bases not matched to a gene: 9. Per germline, CDR1 LNHDA and CDR2 SQIVND (reference sequence). The CDR3 bases are TGTGCCAGTAGGGCCAATACAGGGGGGACCTACGAGCAGTACTTC. This translates into CASRANTGGTYEQYF.

The chain uses TRBV27 and TRBJ2-7; 11 positions agree with TRBD1. The CDR3 has 14 residues. V was clipped by 3 bases and J by 4 bases; unmatched bases: 2. Germline CDR1 MNHEY, CDR2 SMNVEV (reference sequence). In DNA form, the CDR3 reads TGTGCCAGCAGTTTGGGACAGGGGGAGTACGAGCAGTACTTC. Translation gives CASSLGQGEYEQYF.

The rearrangement links TRBV6-5 to TRBJ1-4, with no clear D. V shed 6 bases and J shed 0 bases, with 11 bases lying between them. CDR1 is MNHEY and CDR2 is SVGAGI in the germline V gene. The length of the CDR3 is 15 residues. The CDR3 DNA follows: TGTGCCAGCAGCCTCGAGGTTGCAACTAATGAAAAACTGTTTTTT. This codes for CASSLEVATNEKLFF.

This sequence joins TRBV28 and TRBJ2-5, with a possible D match to TRBD2 (5 bases). V lost 6 bases to trimming and J lost 1 base, with 24 bases between them. The CDR3 is made up of 18 amino acids. Germline V gene data show CDR1 as MDHEN and CDR2 as SYDVKM. CDR3 loop: CASSHSRGLGSIQETQYF. Here the CDR3 DNA reads TGTGCCAGCAGCCACTCACGGGGTTTGGGGTCGATCCAAGAGACCCAGTACTTC.

The chain is built from TRBV27 and TRBJ1-2, with 8 bases that match TRBD1. The CDR3 length is 15 residues. Trimming took 7 bases from V and 8 from J; bases not matched to a gene: 15. Germline values: CDR1 MNHEY, CDR2 SMNVEV (reference sequence). CDR3 in amino acids: CASKQTGVRYVGYTF. The CDR3 DNA reads TGTGCCAGCAAGCAGACAGGGGTTCGGTATGTAGGCTACACCTTC.

In DNA, the CDR3 is TGTGCCAGCAGTTACTCAGAGACACCTGTCCGAGGCTACACCTTC. Protein product: CASSYSETPVRGYTF. This chain connects TRBV6-5 to TRBJ1-2; D gene ambiguous. The CDR3 loop spans 15 amino acids. Germline CDR1 reads MNHEY; CDR2 reads SVGAGI. V lost 0 bases and J lost 8, with 16 bases in between.

J is TRBJ2-3 and V is TRBV4-1; D gene ambiguous. Trimming shortened V by 0 bases and J by 7 bases, and 8 bases separated the two germline ends. CDR3 length equals 13 residues. Germline V CDR1 and CDR2: MGHRA, YSYEKL. CDR3 amino acids: CASSQEWRNTQYF. In DNA, the CDR3 is TGCGCCAGCAGCCAAGAGTGGCGGAATACGCAGTATTTT.

V gene TRBV11-2 combines with J gene TRBJ1-1; 8 bases agree with TRBD1. Germline assignment: CDR1 SGHAT and CDR2 FQNNGV. Germline trimming cut 5 bases from V and 7 bases from J; bases unmatched to any gene: 12. The CDR3 has 15 amino acids. CDR3 nucleotide sequence: TGTGCCAGCAGCCCCGCGTGGCAGGGGGCGGGTGAAGCTTTCTTT. It codes for CASSPAWQGAGEAFF.

The chain is built from TRBV27 and TRBJ2-5, with D tentatively TRBD2 (7 bases). The CDR3 covers 14 residues. V was shortened by 5 bases and J by 5 bases, with 15 bases between the two germline ends. Germline CDR1 reads MNHEY; CDR2 reads SMNVEV (reference sequence). The CDR3 bases are TGTGCCAGCAGTCCCCTCGGGGGGCTGGAGACCCAGTACTTC. Residues: CASSPLGGLETQYF.

The chain links TRBV4-3 to TRBJ2-5; maybe TRBD1 (5 bases). Per germline, CDR1 LGHNA and CDR2 YSLEER. The CDR3 loop spans 13 amino acids. The V end was cut by 4 bases, the J end by 5 bases, with 11 bases between. The CDR3: CASSPQGGETQYF. Written as DNA, the CDR3 is TGCGCCAGCAGCCCCCAGGGTGGGGAGACCCAGTACTTC.

This chain uses TRBV11-2 with TRBJ1-5; no clear D gene. With 3 bases removed from V and 4 bases from J, the gap between germline ends came to 7 bases. Germline CDR1 reads SGHAT; CDR2 reads FQNNGV. The CDR3 is 13 amino acids. CDR3 in amino acids: CASSFLRNQPQHF. The DNA of the CDR3 is TGTGCCAGCAGCTTTCTCAGAAATCAGCCCCAGCATTTT.

The chain joins TRBV27 to TRBJ2-2; D ambiguous. Trimming cost V 6 bases and J 7 bases, with 18 bases left between them. Germline V gene lookup returns CDR1 MNHEY and CDR2 SMNVEV (reference sequence). The CDR3 contains 15 residues. The CDR3 sequence: CASSPDTSFGGELFF. Written as DNA, the CDR3 is TGTGCCAGCAGCCCAGACACGTCTTTTGGCGGGGAGCTGTTTTTT.

This rearrangement joins TRBV4-2 to TRBJ2-5; 14 nucleotides line up with TRBD2. Germline loops: CDR1 LGHNA, CDR2 YNFKEQ. There are 17 residues in the CDR3. The ends lost 4 bases at V and 4 bases at J; junction bases unmatched: 8. CDR3 amino acids: CASSRQTSGGARETQYF. The CDR3 nucleotides read TGTGCCAGCAGCCGCCAGACTAGCGGGGGGGCCAGAGAGACCCAGTACTTC.

The J gene is TRBJ2-1, the V gene TRBV2, with D maybe TRBD1 (5 bases). Between the trimmed V and J ends, which lost 8 bases and 3 bases, there was a span of 14 bases. The V gene's germline CDR1 is SNHLY and CDR2 FYNNEI. This CDR3 contains 14 residues. The CDR3 loop is CASSTDAIYNEQFF. The CDR3 DNA reads TGTGCCAGCTCGACAGACGCTATCTACAATGAGCAGTTCTTC.

The rearrangement uses TRBV4-3 and TRBJ2-2, with D tentatively TRBD2 (6 bases). The ends were cut back, 2 bases at V and 0 bases at J, with 13 bases in the middle. The CDR3 runs to 17 residues. Germline values: CDR1 LGHNA, CDR2 YSLEER. The CDR3 here is CASSQTPGTANTGELFF. The CDR3 DNA is TGCGCCAGCAGCCAAACACCCGGGACTGCGAACACCGGGGAGCTGTTTTTT.